The 21 T cell receptor beta chains below all came from one sample that was sequenced in a study of T cell responses to AZD1222 COVID-19 vaccine. Using immunoSEQ multiplex PCR, the repertoire was profiled, and TCRdb retains in-frame clones only, with some absent. The sample lists about 140,000 clones; 70% to 90% were seen once. Sequences were derived from peripheral blood, sampled on day 0 of AZD1222 vaccination. The receptors come from an adult in good health.

J is TRBJ1-2 and V is TRBV12-3 or TRBV12-4; D unresolved. There are 13 residues in the CDR3. Trimming removed 4 bases at V and 0 bases at J, with 6 bases between. CDR3 in DNA: TGTGCCAGCAGTTGGGGTTCTAACTATGGCTACACCTTC. Its protein is CASSWGSNYGYTF.

V usage is TRBV11-2 and J usage is TRBJ1-4; D uncertain. CDR1 and CDR2 from the germline V gene are SGHAT and FQNNGV. The CDR3 covers 13 residues. Between the trimmed V and J ends, which lost 6 bases and 5 bases, there was a span of 10 bases. The CDR3 spells CASRPSGNEKLFF. CDR3 coding DNA: TGTGCCAGCAGACCGAGTGGGAATGAAAAACTGTTTTTT.

The chain couples TRBV4-3 to TRBJ1-2, with D perhaps matching TRBD1 (5 bases). Between the trimmed V and J ends, which lost 1 base and 4 bases, there was a span of 13 bases. Per germline, CDR1 LGHNA and CDR2 YSLEER. This CDR3 comprises 15 residues. CDR3 DNA sequence: TGCGCCAGCAGCCAAGGGACGGTTGGGGGCTATGGCTACACCTTC. Translated, it gives CASSQGTVGGYGYTF.

The chain is built from TRBV6-2 or TRBV6-3 and TRBJ1-5, with 8 bases that match TRBD1. The CDR3 covers 17 residues. The junction had 12 bases not matched to a gene; V was cut back by 6 bases and J by 2 bases. Germline loops: CDR1 MNHEY, CDR2 SVGEGT. The CDR3 DNA is TGTGCCAGCAGCTTCTCCAGGGGGCGCGGCGGCAATCAGCCCCAGCATTTT. Protein sequence: CASSFSRGRGGNQPQHF.

The genes are TRBV7-9 and TRBJ2-3, with D unresolved. Germline V gene sequence: CDR1 SEHNR, CDR2 FQNEAQ (reference sequence). V lost 3 bases and J lost 0, with 13 bases in between. The CDR3 covers 16 residues. CDR3 bases: TGTGCCAGCAGCTTCTATTCGTCAGGTAGCACAGATACGCAGTATTTT. This encodes CASSFYSSGSTDTQYF.

This chain connects TRBV5-1 to TRBJ1-1; 7 bases fit TRBD1. Germline V gene data show CDR1 as SGHRS and CDR2 as YFSETQ. After removal of 6 bases from V and 3 bases from J, the junction contained 5 bases not matched to a gene. The CDR3 has 13 amino acids. The CDR3 DNA is TGCGCCAGCACAGGGGGAGGGGACACTGAAGCTTTCTTT. Amino acid sequence: CASTGGGDTEAFF.

The genes are TRBV9 and TRBJ1-5, with a weak D call TRBD1 (6 bases). The CDR3 totals 13 residues. CDR1 is SGDLS, CDR2 YYNGEE, per germline. Trimming stripped 2 bases from V and 7 bases from J, with 10 bases between. The CDR3 region has the DNA TGTGCCAGCAGCGTGGGGGCAACACAGCCCCAGCATTTT. Encoded protein: CASSVGATQPQHF.

The chain has TRBV7-9 and TRBJ1-1; possibly TRBD1 for D (6 bases). Germline values: CDR1 SEHNR, CDR2 FQNEAQ (reference sequence). The CDR3 totals 16 residues. Deletions cut 5 bases from V and 1 base from J, with 17 bases between. Here the CDR3 DNA reads TGTGCCAGCAGCGGAGGAGCAGGGGAGGAGAACACTGAAGCTTTCTTT. Translating it yields CASSGGAGEENTEAFF.

The gene calls are TRBV5-4 and TRBJ1-1; possibly TRBD1 for D (6 bases). The CDR3 has 15 amino acids. CDR1 SGHNT and CDR2 YYREEE come from the germline V gene (reference sequence). V was cut by 0 bases and J by 1 base, with 10 bases left in between. The CDR3 reads CASSLGSGANTEAFF. The DNA of the CDR3 is TGTGCCAGCAGCTTGGGGTCAGGGGCGAACACTGAAGCTTTCTTT.

This clone was seen once. V usage is TRBV9 and J usage is TRBJ1-2; D might be TRBD1 (6 bases). The length of the CDR3 is 13 residues. V dropped 0 bases and J dropped 4 bases, with 7 bases sitting between them. The V gene's germline CDR1 is SGDLS and CDR2 YYNGEE. This CDR3 reads CASSVGGGYGYTF. For the CDR3, the DNA is TGTGCCAGCAGCGTAGGAGGGGGCTATGGCTACACCTTC.

V usage is TRBV14 and J usage is TRBJ1-2, with D unclear. The germline V gene has CDR1 SGHDN and CDR2 FVKESK. The CDR3 runs 15 residues. V lost 1 base, J lost 8 bases, and 17 bases lay in between. CDR3 sequence reads: CASSQVTVAGMGYTF. The DNA for the CDR3 is TGTGCCAGCAGCCAAGTAACCGTCGCGGGTATGGGCTACACCTTC.

This clone was picked up a small number of times. The rearrangement uses TRBV5-1 and TRBJ2-7, with TRBD1 matching over 8 bases. The CDR3 length is 15 residues. Germline V gene lookup returns CDR1 SGHRS and CDR2 YFSETQ. V shed 5 bases, J shed 6 bases, and the junction held 13 bases outside the gene matches. Here the CDR3 reads CASSLGQGNFPEQYF. The CDR3 DNA follows: TGCGCCAGCAGTCTAGGACAGGGAAACTTTCCCGAGCAGTACTTC. Combining the CDR3 with reference TRBV5-1 and TRBJ2-7 gives the whole variable domain KAGVTQTPRYLIKTRGQQVTLSCSPISGHRSVSWYQQTPGQGLQFLFEYFSETQRNKGNFPGRFSGRQFSNSRSEMNVSTLELGDSALYLCASSLGQGNFPEQYFGPGTRLTVT.

V is TRBV9 and J is TRBJ1-2, with unresolved D. This CDR3 comprises 13 residues. Germline CDR1 reads SGDLS; CDR2 reads YYNGEE. Trimming removed 0 bases at V and 6 bases at J, with 9 bases between. This CDR3 reads CASSVGGRDGYTF. In nucleotides, the CDR3 is TGTGCCAGCAGCGTAGGGGGTAGGGATGGCTACACCTTC.

This clone was found once. V is TRBV3-1 (or the pseudogene TRBV3-2) and J is TRBJ1-2; the D is unclear. The V and J ends lost 6 bases and 6 bases respectively, with 8 bases between them. Germline V gene lookup returns CDR1 LGHDT and CDR2 YNNKEL (reference sequence). The CDR3 extends over 11 amino acids. The CDR3 loop is CASSWAHGYTF. The CDR3, as DNA: TGTGCCAGCAGTTGGGCTCATGGCTACACCTTC.

The V and J genes are TRBV6-2 or TRBV6-3 and TRBJ2-1; 12 bases align to TRBD2. CDR3 length: 18 residues. V was clipped by 2 bases and J by 9 bases; unmatched bases: 14. From germline, CDR1 is MNHEY and CDR2 SVGEGT. The CDR3 loop reads CASSYPPRLAGGPTEQFF. The CDR3 bases are TGTGCCAGCAGTTACCCGCCGCGGCTAGCGGGGGGGCCCACTGAGCAGTTCTTC.

This rearrangement joins TRBV3-1 (or the pseudogene TRBV3-2) to TRBJ2-5; D gene ambiguous. The V end was cut by 3 bases, the J end by 2 bases, with 13 bases between. CDR1 is LGHDT, CDR2 YNNKEL, per germline (reference sequence). The CDR3 has 15 residues. CDR3 nucleotides: TGTGCCAGCAGCCACAGGACCTACCTTCAAGAGACCCAGTACTTC. Translation gives CASSHRTYLQETQYF.

This clone was observed a handful of times. The rearrangement joins TRBV7-2 to TRBJ1-1; perhaps TRBD1 as D (5 bases). The CDR3 extends over 15 amino acids. The V and J ends lost 5 bases and 8 bases respectively, with 21 bases between them. Germline V gene data show CDR1 as SGHTA and CDR2 as FQGNSA. The CDR3 protein is CASSPKVGQGVEAFF. CDR3 bases: TGTGCCAGCAGCCCCAAGGTGGGGCAGGGAGTAGAAGCTTTCTTT.

CDR3 protein: CASSGLGDNEQFF. The CDR3 DNA sequence: TGTGCCAGCAGTGGTCTAGGAGACAATGAGCAGTTCTTC. The chain combines TRBV9 with TRBJ2-1, with unresolved D. Trimming took off 5 bases at V and 5 bases at J, with 11 bases between the two ends. The CDR3 covers 13 residues. Per germline, CDR1 SGDLS and CDR2 YYNGEE. Together with reference TRBV9 and TRBJ2-1, the CDR3 gives the full variable domain: DSGVTQTPKHLITATGQRVTLRCSPRSGDLSVYWYQQSLDQGLQFLIQYYNGEERAKGNILERFSAQQFPDLHSELNLSSLELGDSALYFCASSGLGDNEQFFGPGTRLTVL.

The chain recombines TRBV6-1 with TRBJ1-2; D not certain. The CDR3 covers 16 residues. Trimming removed 0 bases at V and 4 bases at J, with 15 bases between. The V gene's germline CDR1 is MNHNS and CDR2 SASEGT. As DNA, the CDR3 is TGTGCCAGCAGTGAAGCGGGAGGTGAGTGGGCCTATGGCTACACCTTC. Amino acids: CASSEAGGEWAYGYTF.

The chain carries TRBV5-4 and TRBJ2-1; 9 nucleotides agree with TRBD2. Germline CDR1 and CDR2: SGHNT and YYREEE (reference sequence). The CDR3 loop spans 14 amino acids. Germline trimming cut 4 bases from V and 2 bases from J; bases unmatched to any gene: 1. The CDR3 spells CASSRGGAYNEQFF. DNA of the CDR3: TGTGCCAGCAGCCGCGGGGGGGCCTACAATGAGCAGTTCTTC.

This clone was detected once. This chain uses TRBV24-1 with TRBJ1-2; 10 positions match TRBD1. The germline V gene encodes CDR1 KGHDR and CDR2 SFDVKD. Germline trimming cut 10 bases from V and 7 bases from J; bases unmatched to any gene: 14. The CDR3 spans 15 residues. CDR3 sequence (DNA): TGTGCCACTGCAACCCCAGGACAGGGGGGAGGTGGCTACACCTTC. Translation: CATATPGQGGGGYTF.